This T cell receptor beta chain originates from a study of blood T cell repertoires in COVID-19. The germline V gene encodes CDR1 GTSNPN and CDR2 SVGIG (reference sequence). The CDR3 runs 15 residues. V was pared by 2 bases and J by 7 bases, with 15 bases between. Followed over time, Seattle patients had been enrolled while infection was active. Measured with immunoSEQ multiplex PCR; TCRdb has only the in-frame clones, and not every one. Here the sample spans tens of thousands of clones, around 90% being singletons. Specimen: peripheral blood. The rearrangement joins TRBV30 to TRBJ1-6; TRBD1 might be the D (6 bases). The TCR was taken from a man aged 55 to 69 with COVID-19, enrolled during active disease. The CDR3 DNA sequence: TGTGCCTGGAGTAGGGGGGGATCAGGAAATTCACCCCTCCACTTT. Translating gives CAWSRGGSGNSPLHF.